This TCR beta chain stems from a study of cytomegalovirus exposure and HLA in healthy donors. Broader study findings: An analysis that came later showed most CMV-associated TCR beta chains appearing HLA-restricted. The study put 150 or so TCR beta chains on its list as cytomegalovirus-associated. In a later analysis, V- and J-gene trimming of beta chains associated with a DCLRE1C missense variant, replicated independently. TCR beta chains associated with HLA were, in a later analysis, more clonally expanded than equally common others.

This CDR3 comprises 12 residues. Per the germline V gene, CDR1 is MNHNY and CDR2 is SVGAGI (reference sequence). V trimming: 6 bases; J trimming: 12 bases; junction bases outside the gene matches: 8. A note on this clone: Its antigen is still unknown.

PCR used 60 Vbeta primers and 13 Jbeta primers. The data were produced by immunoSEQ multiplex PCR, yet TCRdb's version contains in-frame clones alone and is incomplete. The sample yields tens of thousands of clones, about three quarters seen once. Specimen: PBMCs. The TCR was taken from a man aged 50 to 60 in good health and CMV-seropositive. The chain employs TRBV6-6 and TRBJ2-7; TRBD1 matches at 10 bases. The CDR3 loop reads CASRGGTGALYF. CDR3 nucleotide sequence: TGTGCCAGCAGGGGAGGGACAGGGGCGTTGTACTTC.